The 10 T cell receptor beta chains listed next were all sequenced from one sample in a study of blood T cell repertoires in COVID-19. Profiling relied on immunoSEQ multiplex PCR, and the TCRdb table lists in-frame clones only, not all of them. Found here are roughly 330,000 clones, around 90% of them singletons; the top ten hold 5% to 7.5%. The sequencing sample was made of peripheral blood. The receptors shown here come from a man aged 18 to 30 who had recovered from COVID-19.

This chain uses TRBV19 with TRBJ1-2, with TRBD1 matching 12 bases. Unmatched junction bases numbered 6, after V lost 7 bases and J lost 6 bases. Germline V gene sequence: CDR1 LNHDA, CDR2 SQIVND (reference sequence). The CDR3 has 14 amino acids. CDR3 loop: CASTPGQGAHGYTF. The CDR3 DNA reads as TGTGCCAGTACCCCGGGACAGGGGGCGCATGGCTACACCTTC.

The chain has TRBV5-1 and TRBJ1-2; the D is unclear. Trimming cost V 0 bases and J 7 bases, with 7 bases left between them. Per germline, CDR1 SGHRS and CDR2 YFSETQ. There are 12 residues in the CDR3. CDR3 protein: CASSLASRGYTF. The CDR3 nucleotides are TGCGCCAGCAGCTTGGCCAGTCGTGGCTACACCTTC.

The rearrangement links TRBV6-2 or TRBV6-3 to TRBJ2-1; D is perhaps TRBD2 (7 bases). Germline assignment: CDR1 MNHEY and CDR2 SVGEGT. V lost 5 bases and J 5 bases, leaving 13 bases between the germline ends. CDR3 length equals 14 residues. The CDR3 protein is CASSAPGGHNEQFF. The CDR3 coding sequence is TGTGCCAGCAGTGCCCCGGGGGGCCACAATGAGCAGTTCTTC.

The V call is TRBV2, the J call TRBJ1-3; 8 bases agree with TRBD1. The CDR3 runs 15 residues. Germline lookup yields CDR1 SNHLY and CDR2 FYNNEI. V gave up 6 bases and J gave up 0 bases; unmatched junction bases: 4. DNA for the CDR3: TGTGCCAGCAGCCCAGGGGGCAGCTCTGGAAACACCATATATTTT. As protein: CASSPGGSSGNTIYF. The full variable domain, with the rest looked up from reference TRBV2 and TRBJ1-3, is EPEVTQTPSHQVTQMGQEVILRCVPISNHLYFYWYRQILGQKVEFLVSFYNNEISEKSEIFDDQFSVERPDGSNFTLKIRSTKLEDSAMYFCASSPGGSSGNTIYFGEGSWLTVV.

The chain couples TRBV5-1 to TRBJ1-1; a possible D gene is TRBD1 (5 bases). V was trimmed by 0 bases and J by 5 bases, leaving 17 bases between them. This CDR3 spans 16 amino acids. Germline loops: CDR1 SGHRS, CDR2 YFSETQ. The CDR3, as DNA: TGCGCCAGCAGCTTGGATCCCTCGGCAGGGAGGACTGAAGCTTTCTTT. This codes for CASSLDPSAGRTEAFF.

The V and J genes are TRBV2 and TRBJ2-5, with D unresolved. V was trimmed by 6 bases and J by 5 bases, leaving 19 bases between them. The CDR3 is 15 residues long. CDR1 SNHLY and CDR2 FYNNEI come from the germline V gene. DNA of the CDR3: TGTGCCAGCAGAAGCCTAACGGGTTCGTCGGAGACCCAGTACTTC. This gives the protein CASRSLTGSSETQYF.

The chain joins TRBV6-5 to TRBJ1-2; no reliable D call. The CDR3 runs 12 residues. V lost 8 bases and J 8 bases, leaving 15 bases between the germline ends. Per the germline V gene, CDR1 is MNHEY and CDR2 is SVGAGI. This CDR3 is CASLRPPGGYTF. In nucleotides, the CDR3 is TGTGCCAGCCTAAGGCCCCCGGGGGGCTACACCTTC.

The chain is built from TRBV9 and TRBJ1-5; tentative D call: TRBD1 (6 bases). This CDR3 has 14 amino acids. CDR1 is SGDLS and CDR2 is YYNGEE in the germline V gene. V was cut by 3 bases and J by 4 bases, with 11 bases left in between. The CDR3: CASSAGTLNQPQHF. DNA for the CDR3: TGTGCCAGCAGCGCCGGGACACTTAATCAGCCCCAGCATTTT. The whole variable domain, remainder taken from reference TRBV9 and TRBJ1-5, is DSGVTQTPKHLITATGQRVTLRCSPRSGDLSVYWYQQSLDQGLQFLIQYYNGEERAKGNILERFSAQQFPDLHSELNLSSLELGDSALYFCASSAGTLNQPQHFGDGTRLSIL.

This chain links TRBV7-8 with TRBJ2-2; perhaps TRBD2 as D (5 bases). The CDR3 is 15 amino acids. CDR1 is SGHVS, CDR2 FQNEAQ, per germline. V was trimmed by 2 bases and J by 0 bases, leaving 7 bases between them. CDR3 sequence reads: CASSLRLPNTGELFF. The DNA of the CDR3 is TGTGCCAGCAGCTTACGACTACCGAACACCGGGGAGCTGTTTTTT.

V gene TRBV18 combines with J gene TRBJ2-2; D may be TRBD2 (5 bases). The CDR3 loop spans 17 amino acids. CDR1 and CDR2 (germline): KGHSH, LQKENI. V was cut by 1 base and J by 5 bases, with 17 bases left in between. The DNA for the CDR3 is TGTGCCAGCTCACCACGCTTATCAGGCCCGGGAACCGGGGAGCTGTTTTTT. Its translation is CASSPRLSGPGTGELFF.